A single sample gave rise to the 23 T cell receptor beta chains below, sequenced in a study of T cell repertoires in cytomegalovirus infection. What these receptors recognize is not known. MiXCR was run by TCRdb on the reads, yielding one entry per CDR3 protein. This sample has fewer than 1,000,000 distinct CDR3 sequences, with less than 40% found just once. The sequencing used cultured CD8+ T cells from PBMCs, collected from culture after CMV antigen stimulation. The receptors originated from a human donor in good health (CMV status not recorded). Some clones in this sample may be carry-over from other donors' samples.

As to this clonotype: Possible read error: a much larger clone is one base away. This chain joins TRBV7-2 and TRBJ2-1; D not certain. Germline V gives CDR1 SGHTA, CDR2 FQGNSA. The CDR3 spans 14 residues. The germline V and J ends were trimmed by 6 bases and 5 bases, with 14 bases remaining between them. The CDR3 loop reads CASRGSGDDNEQFF. The CDR3 region has the DNA TGTGCCAGCAGGGGTTCGGGTGACGACAATGAGCAGTTCTTC. Complete variable domain (other parts from reference TRBV7-2 and TRBJ2-1): GAGVSQSPSNKVTEKGKDVELRCDPISGHTALYWYRQSLGQGLEFLIYFQGNSAPDKSGLPSDRFSAERTGGSVSTLTIQRTQQEDSAVYLCASRGSGDDNEQFFGPGTRLTVL.

Ten or more counts support this clonotype. The chain recombines TRBV7-2 with TRBJ1-1; a weak D match, TRBD1 (6 bases). The CDR3 consists of 16 residues. V lost 5 bases, J lost 4 bases, and 20 bases lay in between. Germline V lookup: CDR1 SGHTA, CDR2 FQGNSA. CDR3: CASSGKSGGLFTEAFF. As DNA, the CDR3 is TGTGCCAGCAGCGGAAAAAGCGGGGGCTTATTCACTGAAGCTTTCTTT. The full variable domain, completed using reference TRBV7-2 and TRBJ1-1, is GAGVSQSPSNKVTEKGKDVELRCDPISGHTALYWYRQSLGQGLEFLIYFQGNSAPDKSGLPSDRFSAERTGGSVSTLTIQRTQQEDSAVYLCASSGKSGGLFTEAFFGQGTRLTVV.

CDR3 coding DNA: TGCAGCGTTGAGGCCGTGGGACAGCCTAGAGAGCAGTTCTTC. Its translation: CSVEAVGQPREQFF. This chain links TRBV29-1 with TRBJ2-1, with 7 positions matching TRBD1. The germline gives CDR1 SQVTM, CDR2 ANQGSEA. This CDR3 region has 14 residues. V shed 3 bases and J 10 bases; nucleotides not matched to a gene: 12.

The table lists this clonotype with a few counts. V is TRBV28 and J is TRBJ1-2; no clear D gene. Trimming cost V 6 bases and J 2 bases, with 16 bases left between them. This CDR3 contains 15 residues. Germline V CDR1 and CDR2: MDHEN, SYDVKM. CDR3 in amino acids: CASSPRTGRNYGYTF. CDR3 in DNA: TGTGCCAGCAGCCCTCGGACGGGGAGAAACTATGGCTACACCTTC.

This clonotype has just a few counts. V usage is TRBV13 and J usage is TRBJ1-2; 7 positions match TRBD1. The CDR3 runs to 13 residues. Germline V gives CDR1 PRHDT, CDR2 FYEKMQ (reference sequence). The V and J ends lost 10 bases and 4 bases, in that order; junction bases with no gene match: 9. For the CDR3, the DNA is TGTGCCACCCAGATGACAGGGACCTATGGCTACACCTTC. As protein: CATQMTGTYGYTF.

This clonotype was picked up a small number of times. The chain combines TRBV29-1 with TRBJ1-1; perhaps TRBD1 as D (5 bases). V shed 4 bases and J shed 7 bases, with 13 bases lying between them. CDR1 and CDR2 (germline): SQVTM, ANQGSEA. This CDR3 spans 12 amino acids. The CDR3, as DNA: TGCAGCGTTGCGTCGGGGGAAGTTGAAGCTTTCTTT. Translated: CSVASGEVEAFF.

This clonotype was observed once. This chain connects TRBV27 to TRBJ1-5; 8 positions agree with TRBD1. From germline, CDR1 is MNHEY and CDR2 SMNVEV (reference sequence). This CDR3 comprises 15 residues. The trim removed 6 bases at V and 3 bases at J, leaving 7 bases unmatched. The CDR3 loop reads CASSHTQGANQPQHF. DNA of the CDR3: TGTGCCAGCAGCCATACGCAGGGGGCCAATCAGCCCCAGCATTTT.

The V gene is TRBV29-1, the J gene TRBJ2-2, with unresolved D. Germline CDR1 reads SQVTM; CDR2 reads ANQGSEA. V was shortened by 4 bases and J by 4 bases, with 10 bases between the two germline ends. The CDR3 has 13 amino acids. The CDR3 is CSVAHYGTGELFF. CDR3 nucleotide sequence: TGCAGCGTTGCCCATTATGGCACCGGGGAGCTGTTTTTT.

This clonotype was found many times. The chain combines TRBV7-9 with TRBJ2-2; 7 positions agree with TRBD2. From germline, CDR1 is SEHNR and CDR2 FQNEAQ (reference sequence). CDR3 size: 16 residues. Unmatched junction bases numbered 14, after V lost 7 bases and J lost 6 bases. The CDR3 is CASTPRMGRVAGELFF. As DNA, the CDR3 is TGTGCCAGCACCCCCCGAATGGGGAGGGTAGCCGGGGAGCTGTTTTTT.

The gene calls are TRBV27 and TRBJ1-1; maybe TRBD1 (6 bases). The length of the CDR3 is 15 residues. V was clipped by 7 bases and J by 3 bases, with 18 bases between them. CDR1 MNHEY and CDR2 SMNVEV come from the germline V gene (reference sequence). CDR3 bases: TGTGCCAGCACCCAATGGAATGACAGGCACACTGAAGCTTTCTTT. This codes for CASTQWNDRHTEAFF.

Many counts were recorded for this clonotype. The V and J genes are TRBV7-9 and TRBJ1-1; D perhaps matches TRBD1 (5 bases). V shed 8 bases and J shed 1 base, with 14 bases lying between them. Germline lookup yields CDR1 SEHNR and CDR2 FQNEAQ (reference sequence). The CDR3 extends over 14 amino acids. The CDR3: CASLSGGSNTEAFF. In DNA, the CDR3 is TGTGCCAGCCTGAGTGGGGGATCGAACACTGAAGCTTTCTTT.

This clonotype was seen many times. The genes are TRBV12-3 or TRBV12-4 and TRBJ1-4; no clear D. Trimming left V 3 bases short and J 6 bases short, with 17 bases between. The CDR3 is made up of 16 amino acids. The DNA for the CDR3 is TGTGCCAGCAGTTTCCTTGCCTCTAATTGGGATGAAAAACTGTTTTTT. Amino acids: CASSFLASNWDEKLFF.

This clonotype occurred a few times. The chain links TRBV3-1 to TRBJ2-7, with D unresolved. Per germline, CDR1 LGHDT and CDR2 YNNKEL (reference sequence). The CDR3 sequence is 10 residues long. Trimming removed 8 bases from V and 6 bases from J, with 8 bases in between. CDR3 sequence (DNA): TGTGCCAGCCTCAAGCGCGAGCAGTACTTC. As protein: CASLKREQYF.

The chain is built from TRBV20-1 and TRBJ2-1, with D possibly TRBD1 on 5 matching bases. CDR1 is DFQATT, CDR2 SNEGSKA, per germline (reference sequence). The CDR3 is 11 amino acids. The ends were cut back, 3 bases at V and 8 bases at J, with 8 bases in the middle. CDR3 protein: CSASEGDEQFF. CDR3 DNA: TGCAGTGCTAGCGAAGGGGATGAGCAGTTCTTC.

This clonotype was detected only a few times. This chain joins TRBV27 and TRBJ1-1; D is undetermined. The CDR3 is 13 amino acids. Trimming stripped 0 bases from V and 3 bases from J, with 5 bases between. CDR1 and CDR2 from the germline V gene are MNHEY and SMNVEV (reference sequence). This chain's CDR3 is CASSLSTYTEAFF. The CDR3, as DNA: TGTGCCAGCAGTTTATCGACCTACACTGAAGCTTTCTTT.

This chain uses TRBV19 with TRBJ1-2; D unclear. The CDR3 runs to 16 residues. V lost 7 bases and J lost 4, with 22 bases in between. The germline V gene encodes CDR1 LNHDA and CDR2 SQIVND (reference sequence). This CDR3 reads CASTSVVEHALYGYTF. CDR3 DNA sequence: TGTGCCAGTACCTCCGTTGTAGAACACGCTCTCTATGGCTACACCTTC.

This clonotype was seen more than once but under ten times. The rearrangement joins TRBV20-1 to TRBJ2-1; tentative D call: TRBD2 (6 bases). Germline V gives CDR1 DFQATT, CDR2 SNEGSKA (reference sequence). Trimming left V 1 base short and J 4 bases short, with 14 bases between. The CDR3 is 15 amino acids. CDR3 nucleotide sequence: TGCAGTGCTAGAGGGATGGGGGGACCTTACAATGAGCAGTTCTTC. This sequence encodes CSARGMGGPYNEQFF.

This clonotype was seen many times. The chain uses TRBV5-4 and TRBJ1-2; TRBD1 matches 7 bases. This CDR3 spans 13 amino acids. Per germline, CDR1 SGHNT and CDR2 YYREEE (reference sequence). The trim removed 5 bases at V and 7 bases at J, leaving 8 bases unmatched. In nucleotides, the CDR3 is TGTGCCAGCAGATTCGGAGGGGGCCTTGGCTACACCTTC. As protein: CASRFGGGLGYTF.

This clonotype appeared a few times. The J gene is TRBJ2-3, the V gene TRBV4-1; D is ambiguous. The germline CDR1 and CDR2 sequences are MGHRA and YSYEKL. This CDR3 contains 13 residues. V dropped 0 bases and J dropped 5 bases, with 6 bases sitting between them. CDR3 protein: CASSQDHLDTQYF. CDR3 coding DNA: TGCGCCAGCAGCCAAGACCATCTAGATACGCAGTATTTT.

The chain has TRBV6-1 and TRBJ2-7, with 10 bases matching TRBD1. The length of the CDR3 is 15 residues. Germline V gene sequence: CDR1 MNHNS, CDR2 SASEGT. The V gene end was trimmed by 5 bases and the J gene end by 7 bases; junction bases not matched to a gene: 11. The CDR3 loop reads CASSRPGTGAFEQYF. The CDR3 region has the DNA TGTGCCAGCAGTCGCCCCGGGACAGGGGCTTTTGAGCAGTACTTC.

The sample holds a few counts of this clonotype. The chain uses TRBV19 and TRBJ1-2, with 8 bases lining up with TRBD1. Germline-derived CDR1 and CDR2 are LNHDA and SQIVND (reference sequence). The V segment lost 5 bases and the J segment 6 bases; nucleotides outside the gene matches: 14. The CDR3 consists of 16 residues. DNA of the CDR3: TGTGCCAGTAGTCCTAGTTCCTCAGGGGGCAAAGATGGCTACACCTTC. It codes for CASSPSSSGGKDGYTF.

This clonotype was seen at least ten times. V and J are TRBV7-2 and TRBJ2-2; possible D gene TRBD2, 6 bases. The CDR3 contains 15 residues. V was cut by 1 base and J by 3 bases, with 9 bases left in between. Germline values: CDR1 SGHTA, CDR2 FQGNSA. The CDR3 here is CASSLGRGDTGELFF. CDR3 bases: TGTGCCAGCAGCTTAGGGAGGGGAGACACCGGGGAGCTGTTTTTT.

This clonotype occurred a few times. This chain links TRBV6-5 with TRBJ2-5, with 7 bases identical to TRBD1. The length of the CDR3 is 12 residues. J was trimmed by 4 bases and V by 10 bases; bases with no gene match: 6. Germline CDR1 MNHEY, CDR2 SVGAGI. In DNA, the CDR3 is TGTGCCACCGAGGGGGCGGGAGAGACCCAGTACTTC. It is translated as CATEGAGETQYF.